This T cell receptor (beta chain) was sequenced during a study of human T cells and chemical hapten exposure (dated by TCRdb to the early 2020s). As for the study more broadly: For sensitization, 2% DPC in acetone was applied to a roughly 2 cm by roughly 2 cm area of upper inner arm skin. Patients additionally received weekly therapeutic DPC doses to the scalp throughout the roughly 24-week study period. Patch tests used Finn chambers with 0.01% DPC on the upper back, scored after 6 days by International Contact Dermatitis Research Group standards. The mostly female patient cohort included alopecia areata with under or over 50% scalp involvement, alopecia totalis and alopecia universalis. Libraries were combined into a pool for sequencing, and differences in TCR yield between samples came mainly from small differences in library volumes within the pool. In alopecia patients, the study followed how the peripheral blood TCR repertoire changed in vivo over primary and secondary sensitization to diphenylcyclopropenone (DPC), a hapten. Blood was sampled from patients pre-sensitization (week 0) and at 2, 6 and about 24 weeks after DPC sensitization. For TCR sequencing, blood came from 25 to 35 alopecia patients at anywhere from one to four time points (pre-sensitization, 2, 6 and 24 weeks).

Taken with the paper, the label for time point translates to: patch test 3, about 24 weeks after DPC sensitization. What the treatment or condition label conveys for this sample: therapeutic diphenylcyclopropenone sensitization with weekly scalp DPC. At every patch-test visit, the blood draw took place before the patch test was put on. Patients were considered eligible if aged 18 to 70, diagnosed with alopecia and deemed suitable for DPC therapy, and patients were excluded if pregnant. Total RNA was extracted from unfractionated whole blood that had been collected in Tempus Blood RNA tubes. Receptors were amplified or captured by RACE. Sequenced on a NextSeq 500. During library preparation, unique molecular identifiers were attached to individual cDNA molecules so that TCRs could be counted quantitatively and reproducibly. For every blood RNA sample, sequencing covered both the TCR alpha and TCR beta chains. Regarding the original processing steps: A median of roughly 98,000 TCRs per sample was observed, with a range of 23,224 to 690,600. V, J and CDR3 annotation of the TCR reads was performed with the Decombinator software suite. Every sample was subsampled to the same number of TCRs (28,000) for the PS versus PT1 abundance plots. Expanded TCRs were defined as absent before sensitization and observed at least eight times at the 2-week time point. In-frame beta chains were kept once TCRdb had trimmed the public reads at Q25 with fastp and called clones with MiXCR. Records with the same CDR3 protein are collapsed into one entry carrying the most frequent genes and DNA. These V and J calls rely on TCRdb rather than the paper's analysis. Present in this sample are some 71,000 distinct CDR3 sequences, over 8.5% of which were seen just once. The top ten constitute 1.4% of the sample.

Reading the germline V gene gives CDR1 KGHSH and CDR2 LQKENI. The CDR3 contains 17 residues, cysteine and phenylalanine counted. Just the 51-base CDR3 DNA is kept, in frame starting at base 1. V ends up 5 bases short and J 0 bases short, with an unmatched junction base count of 5. This clonotype came up a few times. Its antigen has not been determined. Nothing much larger sits one base from this clone, and base qualities are not available. The paper's findings and limits, for the study overall: Repeated subsampling changed both the strength of the expansion versus patch-test correlation and the threshold at which the correlation became significant. The number of TCRs above 1 in 1000 frequency did not change with DPC sensitization; there was no evidence of global repertoire structure alterations. Significantly more large CDR3 similarity clusters were formed by expanded TCRs than by pre-sensitization or healthy control sets, consistent with antigen-driven responses. The number of PT1 expanded TCRs positively correlated with patch test score, significant at thresholds 8, 16 and 32 but not 4. Because all patients had alopecia, a presumed autoimmune disease, the immune response of the patients might differ from that of healthy individuals.

This sample comprised whole blood, obtained in connection with sensitization to the hapten diphenylcyclopropenone (DPC). Recombination connected TRBV18 to TRBJ2-6; TRBD1 agrees with 9 junctional bases. This receptor was identified in a woman aged 45-59 years with alopecia areata. Some clones in this sample may be carry-over from other donors' samples. At the DNA level, the sequence is TGTGCCAGCTCAATCCTGGGACAGGGCTCTGGGGCCAACGTCCTGACTTTC. The encoded protein is CASSILGQGSGANVLTF.